The 8 T cell receptor beta chains below come from one sample, sequenced in a study of T cell changes during pregnancy in multiple sclerosis. TCRdb's copy holds only in-frame clones and misses some; the assay was immunoSEQ multiplex PCR. The sample yields 46,000 or so clones, 90% seen once. This specimen consisted of peripheral blood, obtained in the second trimester of pregnancy. The receptors were gathered from a female donor in good health, enrolled as a control in a pregnancy study.

In DNA, the CDR3 is TGTGCCAGCAGCTCAATGGGACTAGTAAACATTCAGTACTTC. Translation gives CASSSMGLVNIQYF. This chain links TRBV6-6 with TRBJ2-4, with 8 bases lining up with TRBD2. V gave up 6 bases and J gave up 6 bases; unmatched junction bases: 7. The CDR3 sequence is 14 residues long. Germline V gene sequence: CDR1 MNHNY, CDR2 SVGAGI (reference sequence).

This chain links TRBV9 with TRBJ2-1; D is ambiguous. Trimming shortened V by 0 bases and J by 0 bases, and 10 bases separated the two germline ends. Germline CDR1 is SGDLS and CDR2 is YYNGEE. The CDR3 is 16 residues long. The CDR3 DNA sequence: TGTGCCAGCAGCGTAGTCCCCGCGAGCTCCTACAATGAGCAGTTCTTC. Protein product: CASSVVPASSYNEQFF.

J is TRBJ2-5 and V is TRBV27; 9 bases map to TRBD1. Per germline, CDR1 MNHEY and CDR2 SMNVEV (reference sequence). V lost 5 bases and J lost 5; bases outside the gene matches: 9. CDR3 size: 15 residues. The CDR3 loop reads CASSRTGEALETQYF. As DNA, the CDR3 is TGTGCCAGCAGTCGGACAGGGGAAGCCCTGGAGACCCAGTACTTC.

The chain joins TRBV6-5 to TRBJ1-1; a possible D gene is TRBD1 (5 bases). CDR3 length: 15 residues. Germline V gene data show CDR1 as MNHEY and CDR2 as SVGAGI. V was shortened by 3 bases and J by 4 bases, with 15 bases between the two germline ends. The CDR3 nucleotides are TGTGCCAGCAGTTATGGAGACAGATATTTCACTGAAGCTTTCTTT. Translation gives CASSYGDRYFTEAFF.

The rearrangement links TRBV6-4 to TRBJ2-4, with D perhaps matching TRBD1 (5 bases). The CDR3 is 15 residues long. The germline gives CDR1 MRHNA, CDR2 SNTAGT. The V gene lost 0 bases and the J gene lost 6 bases, with 12 bases spanning the gap. This CDR3 reads CASSDSGDSGNIQYF. CDR3 in DNA: TGTGCCAGCAGTGACTCAGGGGATTCGGGAAACATTCAGTACTTC.

The rearrangement links TRBV5-1 to TRBJ2-7; a possible D gene is TRBD2 (6 bases). The V gene lost 6 bases and the J gene lost 5 bases, with 18 bases spanning the gap. CDR1 and CDR2 from the germline V gene are SGHRS and YFSETQ. This CDR3 spans 14 amino acids. CDR3 amino acids: CASMKGGTHHEQYF. CDR3 sequence (DNA): TGCGCCAGCATGAAGGGCGGGACCCACCACGAGCAGTACTTC.

The CDR3 nucleotides read TGTGCCAGTAGTATAGAAGGGAGCAGCAATCAGCCCCAGCATTTT. Encoded protein: CASSIEGSSNQPQHF. This chain joins TRBV19 and TRBJ1-5; no firm D call. V was shortened by 0 bases and J by 1 base, with 7 bases between the two germline ends. This CDR3 comprises 15 residues. CDR1 and CDR2 from the germline V gene are LNHDA and SQIVND (reference sequence).

The CDR3 DNA reads as TGTGCCATCAGTGAGTCGATGGTCGGGGGAGGGCCGGGTGAGCAGTTCTTC. This codes for CAISESMVGGGPGEQFF. V gene TRBV10-3 combines with J gene TRBJ2-1; TRBD2 aligns across 7 bases. CDR3 size: 17 residues. Germline V CDR1 and CDR2: ENHRY, SYGVKD. V dropped 0 bases and J dropped 9; count of bases not matched to a gene: 14.